This T cell receptor (beta chain) was captured by sequencing in a study of breast tumors, draining lymph nodes, adjacent tissues. TCRdb redid the calling of the multiplex PCR reads with MiXCR, one entry per CDR3 protein. The profile covers under 150,000 distinct CDR3 sequences, with approximately 21% appearing a single time and 2.2% taken by the ten largest. Samples came from axillary lymph nodes draining the breast cancer. J lost 3 bases, V lost 8 bases, and 13 bases had no gene match. The CDR3 has 16 residues. Study-wide results and caveats: The data were judged consistent with most tumor T cells coming from lymph node and expanding in tumor. Luminal-like breast cancer showed significantly greater tumor-nontumor repertoire similarity than basal-like breast cancer did. Tumor repertoires ranked between lymph nodes and nontumor tissue in diversity, with V and J gene preferences.

This clonotype has ten or more counts. Its specificity is not known. Sequencing input: axillary lymph node tissue. The clonotype comes from a female donor with breast cancer. Some clones in this sample may be carry-over from other donors' samples. The chain carries TRBV12-3 or TRBV12-4 and TRBJ2-5, with 9 nucleotides matching TRBD2. CDR3 amino acids: CASRSTAGGPEETQYF. The CDR3 region has the DNA TGTGCCAGCCGATCCACCGCGGGAGGGCCAGAAGAGACCCAGTACTTC.